This TCR beta chain was sequenced during a study of T-cell memory formation after mild COVID-19. Study results and caveats: Cross-reactive memory appears to have joined, as suggested by some responding clones showing up in pre-infection memory. Balance between CD4 and CD8 was seen in clones contracting day 15 to 85, and a CD4+ lean was seen in later expanders. What remained unconfirmed was the SARS-CoV-2 specificity of second-wave clones peaking on day 37.

This clonotype showed up just once. The antigen remains unidentified. Using constant-segment primers, 5'RACE produced TCR alpha and TCR beta cDNA libraries carrying sample barcodes and UMIs. MiXCR, run by TCRdb on the 5' RACE reads, gives a single entry per CDR3 protein. The table includes 500,000 to 600,000 distinct CDR3 sequences, more than 15% detected once. Germline V gene sequence: CDR1 LGHNT, CDR2 FRNRAP. V was clipped by 1 base and J by 3 bases, with 18 bases between them. The CDR3 has 17 amino acids. The sequence was collected from an adult woman who had mild COVID-19 (a few samples of this study predate the infection). Cell type and time point are not known. The chain recombines TRBV12-5 with TRBJ1-1, with TRBD1 as a possible D gene (6 bases). The sample taken for sequencing was PBMCs or a T cell subset sorted from them (not recorded which). DNA for the CDR3: TGTGCTAGTGGTTTGGGTGGGGGGCTGAGGGGTTACACTGAAGCTTTCTTT. It yields the protein CASGLGGGLRGYTEAFF.